These T cell receptor beta chains were read from a single sample in a study of monozygotic twins with inflammatory bowel disease. TCRdb reprocessed the 5' RACE reads; each CDR3 protein has one entry and no DNA is given. This listing includes about 200,000 distinct CDR3 sequences. Sequenced: blood. These receptors all stem from a human donor with ulcerative colitis or Crohn's disease, or a healthy co-twin of an affected twin (not recorded which). CDR3s include the opening cysteine and the closing phenylalanine or tryptophan.

TRBJ2-7,TRBV20-1,CSARVPPGSTVYEQYF
TRBJ1-3,TRBV5-1,CASSLNGDSGNTIYF
TRBJ2-6,TRBV15,CATSRKAGANVLTF
TRBJ2-1,TRBV7-6,CASSSGDEQFF
TRBJ2-3,TRBV7-3,CASSLGAGPTDTQYF
TRBJ2-3,TRBV6-2/TRBV6-3,CASNFAPTQYF
TRBJ2-3,TRBV6-1,CASRRRPASTDTQYF
TRBJ2-7,TRBV6-1,CASSEYMAGSYEQYF
TRBJ1-1,TRBV11-2,CASSLMTGDTEAFF
TRBJ2-7,TRBV9,CASSPTGGPFYEQYF
TRBJ2-1,TRBV24-1,CATSDPSIPNEQFF
TRBJ2-2,TRBV7-9,CASSGQATGELFF
TRBJ2-7,TRBV5-6,CASSLSTSGSYEQYF
TRBJ2-7,TRBV27,CASSLDRGYEQYF
TRBJ2-1,TRBV2,CASSEALREQGQFF
TRBJ2-7,TRBV20-1,CSARDGGGRAFSYEQYF
TRBJ2-1,TRBV7-6,CASSQRVGSSYNEQFF
TRBJ1-2,TRBV12-3/TRBV12-4,CASSLGQPPDYGYTF
TRBJ2-1,TRBV5-1,CASSLATLGLVEQFF
TRBJ1-2,TRBV7-2,CASSTRTENYGYTF
TRBJ1-5,TRBV15,CATSRQGANQPQHF
TRBJ1-6,TRBV7-9,CASSLEPGMSPLHF
TRBJ1-1,TRBV7-6,CASSLVGDTEAFF
TRBJ2-1,TRBV3-1,CASSHRDRLSVEQFF
TRBJ2-1,TRBV7-9,CASSLRGGGGAGGEQFF
TRBJ2-7,TRBV5-1,CASSLVVDMPGEQYF
TRBJ2-2,TRBV6-5,CASSYSNRMWDPSGGELFF
TRBJ1-4,TRBV7-2,CASSRPNTNEKLFF
TRBJ1-1,TRBV5-1,CASSLGDGRRLNTEAFF
TRBJ2-1,TRBV28,CASRVGAYNEQFF
TRBJ1-3,TRBV3-1,CASSRIGNTIYF
TRBJ2-5,TRBV5-5,CASSLGIAGGQETQYF
TRBJ2-6,TRBV28,CASSLVTGANVLTF
TRBJ2-2,TRBV9,CASRVQGNTGELFF
TRBJ2-6,TRBV18,CASSPYPLTGASSGANVLTF
TRBJ1-1,TRBV20-1,CSARTRASNSVAFF
TRBJ1-1,TRBV2,CASKIGPEAFF
TRBJ1-5,TRBV6-5,CASSTRTGDQPQHF
TRBJ1-1,TRBV5-1,CASSSRDMKNTEAFF
TRBJ2-5,TRBV4-1,CASSLGGAGGERETQYF
TRBJ2-7,TRBV11-1,CASSSITGAGTSGRPYEQYF
TRBJ2-2,TRBV12-3/TRBV12-4,CASSSFTGELFF
TRBJ2-1,TRBV10-2,CASSETGSYNEQFF